These 20 T cell receptor beta chains were sequenced from one sample in a study of neoadjuvant anti-PD-1 for oral cavity cancer. Measured with immunoSEQ multiplex PCR; TCRdb has only the in-frame clones, and not every one. The sample lists thousands of clones, 55% occurring once. Time point of the sample: after neoadjuvant nivolumab, at surgical resection. Sequencing used tumor tissue, obtained after nivolumab (anti-PD-1) treatment. The receptors derive from a person between 40 and 79 years old with oral cavity squamous cell carcinoma.

This clone has a handful of counts. The chain recombines TRBV27 with TRBJ1-5; tentative D call: TRBD1 (5 bases). Germline CDR1 reads MNHEY; CDR2 reads SMNVEV (reference sequence). V was clipped by 5 bases and J by 5 bases, with 19 bases between them. There are 16 residues in the CDR3. Here the CDR3 reads CASSPGTLPNHQPQHF. In nucleotides, the CDR3 is TGTGCCAGCAGTCCCGGGACCTTACCAAACCATCAGCCCCAGCATTTT.

The chain carries TRBV7-8 and TRBJ2-2, with TRBD2 matching over 7 bases. CDR1 and CDR2 (germline): SGHVS, FQNEAQ. The V gene end was trimmed by 7 bases and the J gene end by 6 bases; junction bases not matched to a gene: 8. The CDR3 has 14 residues. The CDR3 sequence is CASKRDYPPGELFF. DNA for the CDR3: TGTGCCAGCAAGAGGGACTACCCTCCCGGGGAGCTGTTTTTT. Combining the CDR3 with reference TRBV7-8 and TRBJ2-2 gives the whole variable domain GAGVSQSPRYKVAKRGQDVALRCDPISGHVSLFWYQQALGQGPEFLTYFQNEAQLDKSGLPSDRFFAERPEGSVSTLKIQRTQQEDSAVYLCASKRDYPPGELFFGEGSRLTVL.

This chain connects TRBV10-3 to TRBJ2-7; 10 bases fit TRBD2. Trimming cost V 6 bases and J 0 bases; bases outside gene matches: 8. The CDR3 consists of 16 residues. Germline values: CDR1 ENHRY, CDR2 SYGVKD. The CDR3 loop reads CAISVAGGRSSYEQYF. The CDR3 DNA follows: TGTGCCATCAGCGTAGCGGGGGGCCGTAGCTCCTACGAGCAGTACTTC.

The rearrangement uses TRBV28 and TRBJ2-5; no reliable D call. Gene TRBJ2-7 matches the end of the DNA better, so the J call may be wrong. Germline V lookup: CDR1 MDHEN, CDR2 SYDVKM. This CDR3 has 14 amino acids. CDR3 loop: CASSLTLEFYEQYF. The DNA of the CDR3 is TGTGCCAGCAGTTTAACCCTAGAGTTCTACGAGCAGTACTTC.

The chain links TRBV2 to TRBJ2-2, with a possible D match to TRBD1 (6 bases). Trimming left V 7 bases short and J 2 bases short, with 11 bases between. From germline, CDR1 is SNHLY and CDR2 FYNNEI. The length of the CDR3 is 14 residues. This CDR3 is CASMGHLNTGELFF. CDR3 coding DNA: TGTGCCAGCATGGGACACCTTAACACCGGGGAGCTGTTTTTT.

The rearrangement uses TRBV28 and TRBJ1-2, with 10 positions matching TRBD1. This CDR3 is built from 14 residues. Germline assignment: CDR1 MDHEN and CDR2 SYDVKM. J was trimmed by 8 bases and V by 4 bases; bases with no gene match: 7. DNA of the CDR3: TGTGCCAGCAGTTCCGGACAGGGGGTACAGGGCTACACCTTC. Residues: CASSSGQGVQGYTF.

The V and J genes are TRBV7-2 and TRBJ2-1; D is unresolved. The germline V gene encodes CDR1 SGHTA and CDR2 FQGNSA. Deletions cut 5 bases from V and 5 bases from J, with 13 bases between. CDR3 length: 14 residues. In DNA, the CDR3 is TGTGCCAGCAGCCAAGGACCTTCTAACAATGAGCAGTTCTTC. Amino acids: CASSQGPSNNEQFF. Drawing the rest from reference TRBV7-2 and TRBJ2-1, the complete variable domain is GAGVSQSPSNKVTEKGKDVELRCDPISGHTALYWYRQSLGQGLEFLIYFQGNSAPDKSGLPSDRFSAERTGGSVSTLTIQRTQQEDSAVYLCASSQGPSNNEQFFGPGTRLTVL.

The chain is built from TRBV13 and TRBJ1-6; D not resolved. Germline V CDR1 and CDR2: PRHDT, FYEKMQ (reference sequence). Trimming cost V 4 bases and J 15 bases, with 13 bases left between them. CDR3 length: 12 amino acids. As DNA, the CDR3 is TGTGCCAGCAGCTCCCCCGGAGAGCGCCTCCACTTT. It codes for CASSSPGERLHF.

The chain couples TRBV19 to TRBJ1-6; the match to TRBD1 covers 10 bases. The germline gives CDR1 LNHDA, CDR2 SQIVND (reference sequence). CDR3 length: 17 amino acids. After removal of 5 bases from V and 5 bases from J, the junction contained 9 bases not matched to a gene. CDR3 DNA sequence: TGTGCCAGTAGTCCGAATTCCGGGACAGGGGATAATTCACCCCTCCACTTT. Translated, it gives CASSPNSGTGDNSPLHF.

The chain combines TRBV9 with TRBJ2-1, with 9 bases matching TRBD2. Germline CDR1 and CDR2: SGDLS and YYNGEE. The CDR3 has 15 residues. After removal of 0 bases from V and 7 bases from J, the junction contained 5 bases not matched to a gene. The CDR3 DNA sequence: TGTGCCAGCAGCGTAGCGAGTAGCGGGAGTAATGAGCAGTTCTTC. Protein product: CASSVASSGSNEQFF.

A few counts support this clone. V is TRBV15 and J is TRBJ2-7, with D maybe TRBD1 (6 bases). CDR3 length equals 14 residues. Germline CDR1 and CDR2: LNHNV and YYDKDF (reference sequence). V was clipped by 1 base and J by 7 bases, with 14 bases between them. The CDR3 DNA reads as TGTGCCACCAGCAGAGGGGACACCCTCGGTGAGCAGTACTTC. Translating it yields CATSRGDTLGEQYF.

This clone was seen a single time. This sequence joins TRBV30 and TRBJ1-1; 12 positions match TRBD1. V lost 4 bases, J lost 10 bases, and 7 bases stayed unmatched. The V gene's germline CDR1 is GTSNPN and CDR2 SVGIG (reference sequence). The CDR3 loop spans 13 amino acids. CDR3 nucleotides: TGTGCCTGGATTTATCCGGGACAGGGGGCAGCTTTCTTT. Its translation is CAWIYPGQGAAFF.

The sample holds one count of this clone. V and J are TRBV5-1 and TRBJ2-3; TRBD2 matches at 15 bases. Germline V gene sequence: CDR1 SGHRS, CDR2 YFSETQ. CDR3 size: 18 residues. V gave up 2 bases and J gave up 0 bases; unmatched junction bases: 4. The CDR3 protein is CASSFGLAGGFSTDTQYF. CDR3 DNA sequence: TGCGCCAGCAGCTTCGGACTAGCGGGAGGGTTTAGCACAGATACGCAGTATTTT.

The chain couples TRBV6-1 to TRBJ2-7; 8 bases map to TRBD2. This CDR3 is built from 13 residues. Trimming cost V 6 bases and J 3 bases; bases outside gene matches: 4. CDR1 and CDR2 from the germline V gene are MNHNS and SASEGT. The CDR3 bases are TGTGCCAGCAGAGCGGGGGCAAACTACGAGCAGTACTTC. Its translation is CASRAGANYEQYF.

To note about this clone: The germline gene is not matched at one end of the junction; a read error may be the cause. V is TRBV6-1 and J is TRBJ2-1, with a weak D call TRBD1 (5 bases). Germline CDR1 and CDR2: MNHNS and SASEGT. The CDR3 is 13 amino acids. The CDR3 region has the DNA TGTGCCAGCAGTGAAGGTTGGGGCTTTGTCATGATCTTC. Translated: CASSEGWGFVMIF.

This chain connects TRBV7-6 to TRBJ1-5, with 7 bases that match TRBD1. CDR1 and CDR2 from the germline V gene are SGHVS and FNYEAQ. CDR3 size: 13 residues. Trimming at V came to 3 bases and at J to 4 bases, leaving 0 bases not matched to a gene. CDR3: CASSLTGNQPQHF. The DNA of the CDR3 is TGTGCCAGCAGCTTGACAGGGAATCAGCCCCAGCATTTT. The complete variable domain, with remaining parts taken from reference TRBV7-6 and TRBJ1-5, reads GAGVSQSPRYKVTKRGQDVALRCDPISGHVSLYWYRQALGQGPEFLTYFNYEAQQDKSGLPNDRFSAERPEGSISTLTIQRTEQRDSAMYRCASSLTGNQPQHFGDGTRLSIL.

The chain combines TRBV10-3 with TRBJ1-5; the D gene is possibly TRBD1 (5 bases). Trimming removed 11 bases from V and 4 bases from J, with 12 bases in between. The CDR3 runs to 12 residues. Germline CDR1 ENHRY, CDR2 SYGVKD. This CDR3 is CAVGGGNQPQHF. In nucleotides, the CDR3 is TGTGCCGTTGGGGGAGGAAATCAGCCCCAGCATTTT.

This clone has just a few counts. V usage is TRBV5-1 and J usage is TRBJ1-5, with 9 bases matching TRBD1. The CDR3 totals 15 residues. Trimming at V came to 4 bases and at J to 3 bases, leaving 5 bases not matched to a gene. Germline-derived CDR1 and CDR2 are SGHRS and YFSETQ. The CDR3 here is CASSEGQGYNQPQHF. For the CDR3, the DNA is TGCGCCAGCAGCGAGGGACAGGGTTACAATCAGCCCCAGCATTTT.

This clone was counted between two and nine times. The V and J genes are TRBV28 and TRBJ1-2, with D possibly TRBD1 on 5 matching bases. With 7 bases removed from V and 5 bases from J, the gap between germline ends came to 8 bases. Germline CDR1 MDHEN, CDR2 SYDVKM. The CDR3 length is 11 residues. CDR3 protein: CASIQGYGYTF. As DNA, the CDR3 is TGTGCCAGCATTCAGGGATATGGCTACACCTTC.

The chain carries TRBV6-5 and TRBJ2-1; 11 positions match TRBD2. The V gene end was trimmed by 5 bases and the J gene end by 5 bases; junction bases not matched to a gene: 5. From germline, CDR1 is MNHEY and CDR2 SVGAGI. This CDR3 spans 15 amino acids. The CDR3 DNA follows: TGTGCCAGCAGTCATAGCGGGGGGGCCGACAATGAGCAGTTCTTC. Translating gives CASSHSGGADNEQFF.